What follows are 23 T cell receptor beta chains derived from one specimen sequenced in a study of shared clonotypes between healthy human individuals. TCRdb keeps only in-frame clones here, not all; method: immunoSEQ multiplex PCR. The table records around 510,000 clones, around 81% of them present only once. The source material was PBMCs. All receptors derive from a woman aged 40 to 50 in good health. Some clones in this sample may be carry-over from other donors' samples.

V is TRBV4-1 and J is TRBJ1-1; D is unresolved. CDR1 is MGHRA, CDR2 YSYEKL, per germline. Trimming shortened V by 8 bases and J by 0 bases, and 13 bases separated the two germline ends. The CDR3 totals 14 residues. The CDR3 DNA follows: TGCGCCAGCCGGGGTCCCCTCATGAACACTGAAGCTTTCTTT. Its translation is CASRGPLMNTEAFF.

This chain connects TRBV4-3 to TRBJ2-7; the match to TRBD2 covers 7 bases. The CDR3 is 12 residues long. CDR1 is LGHNA, CDR2 YSLEER, per germline. Unmatched junction bases numbered 4, after V lost 4 bases and J lost 7 bases. The CDR3 nucleotides are TGCGCCAGCAGCCGTGGGGGGGGAGAGCAGTACTTC. Protein sequence: CASSRGGGEQYF.

In DNA, the CDR3 is TGCGCCAGCAGCTTGGCCAGGGCGGCGGATGAAGCTTTCTTT. This encodes CASSLARAADEAFF. The chain couples TRBV5-1 to TRBJ1-1; D is possibly TRBD1 (5 bases). Germline V CDR1 and CDR2: SGHRS, YFSETQ. The CDR3 length is 14 residues. V lost 0 bases, J lost 7 bases, and 13 bases lay in between.

The V call is TRBV5-1, the J call TRBJ2-3, with 8 bases fitting TRBD1. The CDR3 extends over 18 amino acids. The V and J ends lost 0 bases and 1 base, in that order; junction bases with no gene match: 10. CDR1 is SGHRS and CDR2 is YFSETQ in the germline V gene. As DNA, the CDR3 is TGCGCCAGCAGCTTGGCGCCCCCGACAGGGGTTCGCACAGATACGCAGTATTTT. Amino acids: CASSLAPPTGVRTDTQYF.

V gene TRBV28 combines with J gene TRBJ2-2, with no clear D. The CDR3 has 11 residues. V gave up 2 bases and J gave up 13 bases, with 8 bases separating them. The germline gives CDR1 MDHEN, CDR2 SYDVKM. The CDR3 region has the DNA TGTGCCAGCAGTTTAAGAGGTGGGCTGTTTTTT. Protein sequence: CASSLRGGLFF. Full variable domain (outside the CDR3, taken from reference TRBV28 and TRBJ2-2): DVKVTQSSRYLVKRTGEKVFLECVQDMDHENMFWYRQDPGLGLRLIYFSYDVKMKEKGDIPEGYSVSREKKERFSLILESASTNQTSMYLCASSLRGGLFFGEGSRLTVL.

The V call is TRBV18, the J call TRBJ2-3, with D possibly TRBD1 on 6 matching bases. The V end lost 6 bases, the J end lost 3 bases, and 10 bases lay between the germline ends. The CDR3 covers 13 residues. The germline CDR1 and CDR2 sequences are KGHSH and LQKENI. The CDR3 is CASSTGPTDTQYF. In DNA form, the CDR3 reads TGTGCCAGCTCGACAGGACCGACAGATACGCAGTATTTT.

To note about this clone: The junction differs from germline at one of its ends, possibly a read error. The rearrangement uses TRBV9 and TRBJ2-7, with D possibly TRBD2 on 6 matching bases. This CDR3 region has 10 residues. Per the germline V gene, CDR1 is SGDLS and CDR2 is YYNGEE. The CDR3 DNA reads TGTGCCAGCAGAACTAGCCCTCTAAACTTC. This translates into CASRTSPLNF.

J is TRBJ2-3 and V is TRBV11-2; 7 nucleotides agree with TRBD2. CDR1 is SGHAT and CDR2 is FQNNGV in the germline V gene. V trimming: 7 bases; J trimming: 5 bases; junction bases outside the gene matches: 18. CDR3 length: 17 residues. CDR3 residues: CASNPLAGTIRVDTQYF. The CDR3 DNA reads as TGTGCCAGCAACCCTTTGGCGGGGACTATCAGAGTAGATACGCAGTATTTT.

A single count supports this clone. V gene TRBV2 combines with J gene TRBJ2-1; TRBD1 or TRBD2 may be the D gene (5 bases each). There are 17 residues in the CDR3. Trimming removed 10 bases from V and 6 bases from J, with 28 bases in between. Germline CDR1 reads SNHLY; CDR2 reads FYNNEI. The DNA for the CDR3 is TGTGCCATCAATAAGCCCGATGGGCCCGGGGCACTCAATGAGCAGTTCTTC. It specifies CAINKPDGPGALNEQFF.

The V and J genes are TRBV28 and TRBJ2-2; unclear D gene. This CDR3 contains 12 residues. Germline CDR1 MDHEN, CDR2 SYDVKM. CDR3 coding DNA: TGTGCTACGAGACGGAACACCGGGGAGCTGTTTTTT. Translating it yields CATRRNTGELFF.

V is TRBV15 and J is TRBJ1-2; TRBD1 is a possible D gene (5 bases). The CDR3 has 13 amino acids. Germline V gene sequence: CDR1 LNHNV, CDR2 YYDKDF (reference sequence). The V end lost 8 bases, the J end lost 0 bases, and 10 bases lay between the germline ends. CDR3 residues: CATSQGANYGYTF. CDR3 bases: TGTGCCACCTCCCAGGGAGCTAACTATGGCTACACCTTC.

The gene calls are TRBV4-2 and TRBJ2-3; 8 bases align to TRBD2. Germline V gene lookup returns CDR1 LGHNA and CDR2 YNFKEQ. The CDR3 has 15 residues. Trimming cost V 3 bases and J 0 bases; bases outside gene matches: 2. In DNA, the CDR3 is TGTGCCAGCAGCCAGCAGCGGGGGAGCACAGATACGCAGTATTTT. Amino acid sequence: CASSQQRGSTDTQYF.

The chain is built from TRBV10-2 and TRBJ2-2, with 13 bases lining up with TRBD2. The CDR3 sequence is 15 residues long. CDR1 WSHSY and CDR2 SAAADI come from the germline V gene. The J segment lost 7 bases and the V segment lost 3 bases, leaving 2 bases of the junction unmatched. CDR3 sequence reads: CASSDRLAGGGELFF. CDR3 coding DNA: TGCGCCAGCAGTGATCGACTAGCGGGAGGCGGGGAGCTGTTTTTT.

The V gene is TRBV30, the J gene TRBJ2-7, with a tentative D call TRBD1 (5 bases). V was cut by 8 bases and J by 7 bases, with 21 bases left in between. Germline loops: CDR1 GTSNPN, CDR2 SVGIG (reference sequence). CDR3 length: 13 amino acids. In DNA, the CDR3 is TGTGCCGGAAGCCCCCGCAGGGTGGGTGAGCAGTACTTC. Its protein is CAGSPRRVGEQYF.

Worth noting for this clone: A much bigger clone sits one base away, suggesting this may be a read error. This same CDR3 is encoded by further DNA sequences in the sample. The V call is TRBV30, the J call TRBJ2-5; unclear D gene. CDR1 and CDR2 (germline): GTSNPN, SVGIG (reference sequence). V lost 0 bases and J lost 4, with 3 bases in between. The CDR3 consists of 11 residues. This chain's CDR3 is CAWSVLETQYF. Here the CDR3 DNA reads TGTGCCTGGAGTGTACTAGAGACCCAGTACTTC.

The sample holds a few counts of this clone. A far larger clone is only one base removed, so a read error is likely. V is TRBV30 and J is TRBJ1-3; D is uncertain. This CDR3 is 13 amino acids long. Germline CDR1 reads GTSNPN; CDR2 reads SVGIG (reference sequence). The DNA for the CDR3 is TGTGCCTGCCACCGCGGTTCTGGAAGCACCATATATTTT. Translation gives CACHRGSGSTIYF.

The genes are TRBV7-2 and TRBJ2-1, with a weak D call TRBD1 (6 bases). The V gene's germline CDR1 is SGHTA and CDR2 FQGNSA. The CDR3 contains 15 residues. The V and J ends lost 1 base and 7 bases respectively, with 14 bases between them. In DNA form, the CDR3 reads TGTGCCAGCAGCTTAGTACAGGGCTTGAAGAATGAGCAGTTCTTC. The encoded protein is CASSLVQGLKNEQFF.

The table lists this clone with a count of one. V gene TRBV5-1 combines with J gene TRBJ2-3; 9 bases match TRBD2. Germline CDR1 and CDR2: SGHRS and YFSETQ. The CDR3 consists of 17 residues. Unmatched junction bases numbered 15, after V lost 4 bases and J lost 6 bases. The CDR3 bases are TGCGCCAGCAGCCCTCTCCCGACTCTAGCGGGAATGGATACGCAGTATTTT. It specifies CASSPLPTLAGMDTQYF.

This clone was seen only a few times. The J gene is TRBJ1-1, the V gene TRBV30, with D maybe TRBD1 (6 bases). The CDR3 extends over 14 amino acids. Trimming left V 1 base short and J 4 bases short, with 13 bases between. Looked up from germline, CDR1 is GTSNPN and CDR2 is SVGIG (reference sequence). DNA for the CDR3: TGTGCCTGGAGTGCGAAAGGGGGGACCACTGAAGCTTTCTTT. Translation gives CAWSAKGGTTEAFF.

This chain links TRBV7-8 with TRBJ2-2; 8 positions match TRBD2. Trimming at V came to 5 bases and at J to 4 bases, leaving 6 bases not matched to a gene. From germline, CDR1 is SGHVS and CDR2 FQNEAQ. The CDR3 is 15 residues long. The DNA for the CDR3 is TGTGCCAGCAGCCGCAAGCGGGAGCCCACCGGGGAGCTGTTTTTT. Residues: CASSRKREPTGELFF.

The chain joins TRBV27 to TRBJ1-6; D unclear. V was cut by 10 bases and J by 7 bases, with 11 bases left in between. The length of the CDR3 is 12 residues. Germline V gene data show CDR1 as MNHEY and CDR2 as SMNVEV (reference sequence). CDR3 nucleotides: TGTGCCAACACCCGTTCAAATTCACCCCTCCACTTT. It yields the protein CANTRSNSPLHF.

This clone was seen a handful of times. A much larger clone differs from this one at a single base, so this may be a read error. In the same sample, other DNA sequences code for this CDR3. This sequence joins TRBV18 and TRBJ1-1; 7 bases agree with TRBD1. Germline V gene data show CDR1 as KGHSH and CDR2 as LQKENI. The CDR3 contains 16 residues. For the CDR3, the DNA is TGTGCCAGCTCACCCTCTCGACAGGGCTTGAACACTGAAGCCTTCTTT. Translation gives CASSPSRQGLNTEAFF. Looking up the rest from reference TRBV18 and TRBJ1-1 gives the full variable domain: NAGVMQNPRHLVRRRGQEARLRCSPMKGHSHVYWYRQLPEEGLKFMVYLQKENIIDESGMPKERFSAEFPKEGPSILRIQQVVRGDSAAYFCASSPSRQGLNTEAFFGQGTRLTVV.

The chain employs TRBV4-1 and TRBJ2-3, with TRBD2 matching over 9 bases. This CDR3 has 18 amino acids. The trim removed 1 base at V and 2 bases at J, leaving 10 bases unmatched. CDR1 is MGHRA, CDR2 YSYEKL, per germline. The CDR3 protein is CASSQVISGSGFTDTQYF. As DNA, the CDR3 is TGCGCCAGCAGCCAAGTTATTAGCGGGAGTGGTTTCACAGATACGCAGTATTTT.